Listed below are T cell receptor beta chains from one sample, sequenced in a study of CD8 T cells in Susac syndrome. TCRdb fed the immunoSEQ multiplex PCR reads into MiXCR, producing one record per CDR3 protein. The data show about 150,000 distinct CDR3 sequences, with about 94% seen just once and 0.2% to 0.25% held by the top ten. Sequencing was carried out using CD8+ T cells from PBMCs. The receptors were gathered from a human donor with multiple sclerosis. The CDR3 runs from the conserved cysteine through the conserved F or W. Fields, in order: V gene, D gene, J gene, clone size, CDR3 DNA, CDR3 protein. The D gene is left open where the match is weak. Clone sizes are given selectively: once, few, many, or a class where the clone is expanded.

v_call: TRBV20-1
d_call: .
j_call: TRBJ1-3
clone_size: .
cdr3_nt: TGCAGTGCTAGCCAGGGATTTGCCTCTGGAAACACCATATATTTT
cdr3_aa: CSASQGFASGNTIYF

v_call: TRBV6-6
d_call: .
j_call: TRBJ1-1
clone_size: .
cdr3_nt: TGTGCCAGCAGTCCTGGCACCTCGAACACTGAAGCTTTCTTT
cdr3_aa: CASSPGTSNTEAFF

v_call: TRBV29-1
d_call: TRBD1
j_call: TRBJ1-2
clone_size: .
cdr3_nt: TGCAGCGGCACCCCGGGACAGGGGGGACATGGCTACACCTTC
cdr3_aa: CSGTPGQGGHGYTF

v_call: TRBV9
d_call: .
j_call: TRBJ2-7
clone_size: .
cdr3_nt: TGTGCCAGCAGCGTAGGAGGCAGCTCCTACGAGCAGTACTTC
cdr3_aa: CASSVGGSSYEQYF

v_call: TRBV10-3
d_call: .
j_call: TRBJ2-7
clone_size: .
cdr3_nt: TGTGCCACCCAGAACCACCTATACGAGCAGTACTTC
cdr3_aa: CATQNHLYEQYF

v_call: TRBV9
d_call: TRBD1
j_call: TRBJ1-2
clone_size: .
cdr3_nt: TGTGCCAGCAGCGCTAGAGACAGGGTTCGTGGAGGCTACACCTTC
cdr3_aa: CASSARDRVRGGYTF

v_call: TRBV7-9
d_call: .
j_call: TRBJ1-5
clone_size: .
cdr3_nt: TGTGCCAGCAGCTTCGGGGGGGACAATCAGCCCCAGCATTTT
cdr3_aa: CASSFGGDNQPQHF

v_call: TRBV9
d_call: .
j_call: TRBJ2-2
clone_size: once
cdr3_nt: TGTGCCAGCAGCGTAGGGTCGGGGGAGCTGTTTTTT
cdr3_aa: CASSVGSGELFF

v_call: TRBV20-1
d_call: .
j_call: TRBJ1-4
clone_size: .
cdr3_nt: TGCAGTGCTAGCCTATCCAGTCTCCGACTAAATGAAAAACTGTTTTTT
cdr3_aa: CSASLSSLRLNEKLFF

v_call: TRBV13
d_call: TRBD2
j_call: TRBJ2-1
clone_size: .
cdr3_nt: TGTGCCAGCAGCCCGATGGGACTAGCATCTGGGAATGAGCAGTTCTTC
cdr3_aa: CASSPMGLASGNEQFF

v_call: TRBV29-1
d_call: TRBD1
j_call: TRBJ1-5
clone_size: .
cdr3_nt: TGCAGCGTTGGACAGGGCCTTAATCAGCCCCAGCATTTT
cdr3_aa: CSVGQGLNQPQHF

v_call: TRBV23-1
d_call: .
j_call: TRBJ2-2
clone_size: .
cdr3_nt: TGCGCCAGCAGGGGGGACTCCCCAAACACCGGGGAGCTGTTTTTT
cdr3_aa: CASRGDSPNTGELFF

v_call: TRBV5-1
d_call: .
j_call: TRBJ2-1
clone_size: .
cdr3_nt: TGCGCCAGCAGCCGAGGGACTGACAATGAGCAGTTCTTC
cdr3_aa: CASSRGTDNEQFF

v_call: TRBV9
d_call: .
j_call: TRBJ2-4
clone_size: .
cdr3_nt: TGTGCCAGCAGCGTAGGAGGGGGACCCAAAAACATTCAGTACTTC
cdr3_aa: CASSVGGGPKNIQYF

v_call: TRBV27
d_call: TRBD1
j_call: TRBJ1-2
clone_size: once
cdr3_nt: TGTGCCAGCAGTCCCGGACAGGTTCGAGTTGGCTACACCTTC
cdr3_aa: CASSPGQVRVGYTF

v_call: TRBV29-1
d_call: .
j_call: TRBJ2-3
clone_size: .
cdr3_nt: TGCAGCGTCCTCCGGGGGCTGACTACGCAGTATTTT
cdr3_aa: CSVLRGLTTQYF

v_call: TRBV27
d_call: .
j_call: TRBJ2-7
clone_size: .
cdr3_nt: TGTGCCAGCAGTTCACAGGGTAGAGGGGACTACGAGCAGTACTTC
cdr3_aa: CASSSQGRGDYEQYF

v_call: TRBV12-5
d_call: .
j_call: TRBJ1-5
clone_size: .
cdr3_nt: TGTGCTAGTGGTTCCGGACAGATCAATCAGCCCCAGCATTTT
cdr3_aa: CASGSGQINQPQHF

v_call: TRBV29-1
d_call: TRBD2
j_call: TRBJ2-7
clone_size: .
cdr3_nt: TGCAGCGTTGAAGATCTAGCGGGGAACGAGCAGTACTTC
cdr3_aa: CSVEDLAGNEQYF

v_call: TRBV9
d_call: .
j_call: TRBJ2-3
clone_size: .
cdr3_nt: TGTGCCAGCAGCGTAAGGGGCACAGATACGCAGTATTTT
cdr3_aa: CASSVRGTDTQYF

v_call: TRBV12-3/TRBV12-4
d_call: TRBD2
j_call: TRBJ2-1
clone_size: .
cdr3_nt: TGTGCCAGCAGTTTATCCCCAGCGGGAGAGCAGTTCTTC
cdr3_aa: CASSLSPAGEQFF